This TCR beta chain is drawn from a study of T-cell reconstitution after alpha-beta-depleted transplantation in children listed by TCRdb under 2016. Context from the whole study: The study quantitatively tracked T-cell immune reconstitution after TCRalphabeta/CD19-depleted allogeneic hematopoietic cell transplantation in children using TCR repertoire profiling.

Overall results and qualifications from the work: Hyperexpanded clone frequencies declined over subsequent months; after one year, T-cell counts and TCRbeta diversity were mostly attributed to newly produced T cells. The apparently early alphabetaT-cell count recovery about two months after transplant was reportedly dependent on only several hundred rapidly expanded clones derived from non-depleted graft cells. The high TCRbeta diversity at day 60 in some patients was ascribed to recipient T cells and intrathymic progenitors that had survived conditioning.

Per the publication, the treatment or condition label means: allogeneic hematopoietic cell transplantation with graft depleted of TCRalphabeta T cells and CD19 B cells. TCRalphabeta/CD19-depleted allogeneic hematopoietic cell grafts were given to the transplant recipients, all of whom were children. The table lists this clonotype with a few counts. The target of this receptor is not known. Per-base qualities were not stored, and no clone one base away is much larger. Library preparation used PCR. The sequencer listed for this sample is Illumina HiSeq 2500. Molecular barcoding was employed in the preparation of TCR libraries, with unique molecular identifiers being used to normalize TCRbeta repertoire quantification. TCRdb reworked the public reads: Q25 trimming with fastp, MiXCR clone assembly, productive beta chains retained. Every CDR3 protein is listed once, alongside the most common genes and DNA of its rows. The sample table records hundreds of thousands of distinct CDR3 sequences; approximately 12% of these occur just once. The top ten hold over 2% of the sample.

The sequenced sample was PBMCs, mostly from graft donor cells, obtained 360 days after TCRalphabeta/CD19-depleted stem cell transplant. This TCR was recovered from a male patient younger than 18 who had a stem cell transplant for acute myeloid leukemia, so the T cells may come from the graft donor.

The bases are TGTGCCAGCAGTTTGTGGGCGGGACTCTTCACAGATACGCAGTATTTT. Its translation is CASSLWAGLFTDTQYF. Rearrangement joined TRBV28 to TRBJ2-3, and TRBD2 may be the D gene, going by 6 matching bases. Including the terminal cysteine and phenylalanine, the CDR3 comprises 16 residues. The sequence is cut down to CDR3 DNA, 48 bases in frame from base 1. Trimming costs V 3 bases and J 2 bases, and their ends lie 15 bases apart. CDR1 and CDR2, per the germline V gene, are MDHEN and SYDVKM.